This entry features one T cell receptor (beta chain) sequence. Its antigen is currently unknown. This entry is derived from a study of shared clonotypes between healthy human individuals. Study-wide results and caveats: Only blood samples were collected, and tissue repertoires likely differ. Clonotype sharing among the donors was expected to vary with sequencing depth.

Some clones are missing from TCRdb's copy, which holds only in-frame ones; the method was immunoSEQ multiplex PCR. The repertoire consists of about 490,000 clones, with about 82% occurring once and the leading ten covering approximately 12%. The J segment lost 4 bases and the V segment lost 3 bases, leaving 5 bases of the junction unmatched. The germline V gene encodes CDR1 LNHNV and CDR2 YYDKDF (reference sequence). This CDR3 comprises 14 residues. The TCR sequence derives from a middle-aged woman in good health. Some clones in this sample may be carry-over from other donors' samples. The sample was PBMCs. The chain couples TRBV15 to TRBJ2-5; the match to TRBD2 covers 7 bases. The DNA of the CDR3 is TGTGCCACCAGCAGCGGTCCGGGGGGAGAGACCCAGTACTTC. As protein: CATSSGPGGETQYF.